The 9 T cell receptor beta chains below were found in one sample sequenced in a study of blood T cell repertoires in COVID-19. The data were produced by immunoSEQ multiplex PCR, yet TCRdb's version contains in-frame clones alone and is incomplete. The table records around 81,000 clones, 83% of them present only once. Sequenced sample: peripheral blood. All receptors come from a man at least 80 years old with acute or convalescent COVID-19.

V is TRBV19 and J is TRBJ2-3; a possible D gene is TRBD2 (6 bases). Germline V gene data show CDR1 as LNHDA and CDR2 as SQIVND (reference sequence). The ends were cut back, 4 bases at V and 0 bases at J, with 14 bases in the middle. The CDR3 is 16 residues long. CDR3 sequence reads: CASSTGPGTSTDTQYF. In DNA form, the CDR3 reads TGTGCCAGTAGTACCGGTCCCGGGACTAGCACAGATACGCAGTATTTT. The full variable domain, its missing parts supplied by reference TRBV19 and TRBJ2-3, is DGGITQSPKYLFRKEGQNVTLSCEQNLNHDAMYWYRQDPGQGLRLIYYSQIVNDFQKGDIAEGYSVSREKKESFPLTVTSAQKNPTAFYLCASSTGPGTSTDTQYFGPGTRLTVL.

The V gene is TRBV4-2, the J gene TRBJ2-1; 9 bases align to TRBD1. CDR3 length: 15 residues. The trim removed 0 bases at V and 9 bases at J, leaving 6 bases unmatched. From germline, CDR1 is LGHNA and CDR2 YNFKEQ. The CDR3 here is CASSQEGTGWGEQFF. The DNA for the CDR3 is TGTGCCAGCAGCCAAGAGGGGACAGGGTGGGGTGAGCAGTTCTTC.

The rearrangement joins TRBV11-2 to TRBJ1-5; a possible D gene is TRBD1 (6 bases). V was shortened by 4 bases and J by 4 bases, with 11 bases between the two germline ends. Germline V lookup: CDR1 SGHAT, CDR2 FQNNGV. This CDR3 region has 14 residues. CDR3: CASSSGGANQPQHF. The CDR3 nucleotides are TGTGCCAGCAGCTCTGGGGGCGCAAATCAGCCCCAGCATTTT.

Written as DNA, the CDR3 is TGTGCCAGCAGTTACTCCTCCGGACAGGATAATTCACCCCTCCACTTT. It yields the protein CASSYSSGQDNSPLHF. V gene TRBV6-5 combines with J gene TRBJ1-6, with 7 bases fitting TRBD1. The CDR3 is 16 residues long. J was trimmed by 5 bases and V by 0 bases; bases with no gene match: 4. The V gene's germline CDR1 is MNHEY and CDR2 SVGAGI.

J is TRBJ1-3 and V is TRBV7-2, with D possibly TRBD1 on 5 matching bases. CDR3 length: 15 residues. The germline V gene encodes CDR1 SGHTA and CDR2 FQGNSA. Trimming stripped 5 bases from V and 4 bases from J, with 15 bases between. The CDR3 DNA reads TGTGCCAGCAGCCCACTAAGGGGTAAAGGAAACACCATATATTTT. Protein product: CASSPLRGKGNTIYF.

This CDR3 reads CASSGLARSTGELFF. The CDR3 DNA follows: TGTGCCAGCAGTGGGCTAGCGCGGAGCACCGGGGAGCTGTTTTTT. The chain employs TRBV2 and TRBJ2-2; possibly TRBD2 for D (6 bases). The CDR3 length is 15 residues. Trimming removed 4 bases at V and 4 bases at J, with 13 bases between. From germline, CDR1 is SNHLY and CDR2 FYNNEI.

This sequence joins TRBV14 and TRBJ1-2; TRBD1 aligns across 8 bases. The V gene's germline CDR1 is SGHDN and CDR2 FVKESK. CDR3 length: 11 amino acids. Unmatched junction bases numbered 0, after V lost 8 bases and J lost 4 bases. The CDR3 region has the DNA TGTGCCAGCGGACAGGGCTATGGCTACACCTTC. It yields the protein CASGQGYGYTF. Full variable domain (remainder filled in from reference TRBV14 and TRBJ1-2): EAGVTQFPSHSVIEKGQTVTLRCDPISGHDNLYWYRRVMGKEIKFLLHFVKESKQDESGMPNNRFLAERTGGTYSTLKVQPAELEDSGVYFCASGQGYGYTFGSGTRLTVV.

The J gene is TRBJ2-1, the V gene TRBV25-1; 7 nucleotides agree with TRBD1. The V gene end was trimmed by 4 bases and the J gene end by 0 bases; junction bases not matched to a gene: 3. The CDR3 extends over 15 amino acids. Germline loops: CDR1 MGHDK, CDR2 SYGVNS. In DNA form, the CDR3 reads TGTGCCAGCAGTGGACGACAGGGCTCCTACAATGAGCAGTTCTTC. Its translation is CASSGRQGSYNEQFF.

This rearrangement joins TRBV27 to TRBJ1-2; 7 bases line up with TRBD1. CDR3 length equals 14 residues. V shed 5 bases, J shed 2 bases, and the junction held 5 bases outside the gene matches. CDR1 is MNHEY and CDR2 is SMNVEV in the germline V gene (reference sequence). This chain's CDR3 is CASSLEQGNYGYTF. The CDR3, as DNA: TGTGCCAGCAGTCTAGAACAGGGGAACTATGGCTACACCTTC.